This TCR beta chain emerged from a study of shared clonotypes between healthy human individuals. Study observations and caveats: Among several donors, 4.5% to 5.5% of naive CD4 clonotypes were found in common. Read depth was anticipated to influence clonotype sharing among donors. Non-shared clonotypes were found to have lower generation probabilities than the clonotypes that were shared by all four of the sorted-subset donors.

This clone was seen at least ten times. Its specificity is not known. Trimming at V came to 0 bases and at J to 5 bases, leaving 7 bases not matched to a gene. This CDR3 contains 16 residues. CDR1 LGHNA and CDR2 YNFKEQ come from the germline V gene. Under the authors' procedure: Filtering differed because ImmunoSEQ produced junction-only sequences that carried no quality scores. Profiling relied on immunoSEQ multiplex PCR, and the TCRdb table lists in-frame clones only, not all of them. V and J calls and clone size follow that table, whereas D and trimming were derived from the DNA. Among about 1.1 million clones listed, around three quarters were seen once.

The source is a man aged 18 to 29 in good health. Some clones in this sample may be carry-over from other donors' samples. The sample consisted of memory CD4+ T cells from PBMCs. The subset here: CD45RA-negative fraction. This chain links TRBV4-2 with TRBJ2-4; 7 nucleotides match TRBD2. CDR3: CASSQDGRGLENIQYF. The CDR3 DNA follows: TGTGCCAGCAGCCAAGATGGGAGGGGTTTGGAAAACATTCAGTACTTC.